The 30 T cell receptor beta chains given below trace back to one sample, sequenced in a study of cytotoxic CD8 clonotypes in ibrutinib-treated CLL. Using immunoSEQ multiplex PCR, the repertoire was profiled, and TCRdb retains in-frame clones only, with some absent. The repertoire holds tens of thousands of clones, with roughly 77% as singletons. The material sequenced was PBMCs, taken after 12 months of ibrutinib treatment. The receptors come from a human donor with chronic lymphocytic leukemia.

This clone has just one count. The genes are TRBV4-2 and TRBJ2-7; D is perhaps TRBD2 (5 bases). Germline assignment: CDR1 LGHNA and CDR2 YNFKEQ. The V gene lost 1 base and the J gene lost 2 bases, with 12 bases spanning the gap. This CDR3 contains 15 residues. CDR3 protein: CASSQAWEWAYEQYF. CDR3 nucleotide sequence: TGTGCCAGCAGCCAAGCGTGGGAGTGGGCCTACGAGCAGTACTTC.

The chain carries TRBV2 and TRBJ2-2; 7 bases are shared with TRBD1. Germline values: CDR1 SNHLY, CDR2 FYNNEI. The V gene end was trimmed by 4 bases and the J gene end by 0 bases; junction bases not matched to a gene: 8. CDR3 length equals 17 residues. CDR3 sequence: CASSGGGGTANTGELFF. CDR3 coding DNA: TGTGCCAGCAGTGGCGGTGGTGGGACAGCGAACACCGGGGAGCTGTTTTTT. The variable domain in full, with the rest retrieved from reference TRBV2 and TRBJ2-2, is EPEVTQTPSHQVTQMGQEVILRCVPISNHLYFYWYRQILGQKVEFLVSFYNNEISEKSEIFDDQFSVERPDGSNFTLKIRSTKLEDSAMYFCASSGGGGTANTGELFFGEGSRLTVL.

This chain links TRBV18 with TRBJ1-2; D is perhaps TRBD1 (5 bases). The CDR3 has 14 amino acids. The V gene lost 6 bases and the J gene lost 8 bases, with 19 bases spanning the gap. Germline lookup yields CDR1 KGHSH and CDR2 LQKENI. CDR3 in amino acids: CASSPGQGEGGYTF. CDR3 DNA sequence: TGTGCCAGCTCGCCCGGGCAGGGAGAGGGGGGCTACACCTTC.

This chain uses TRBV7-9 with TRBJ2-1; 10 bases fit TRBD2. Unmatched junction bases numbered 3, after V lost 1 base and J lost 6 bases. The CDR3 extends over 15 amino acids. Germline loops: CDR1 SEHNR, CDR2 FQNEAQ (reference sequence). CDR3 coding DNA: TGTGCCAGCAGCTTAGTTCTAGCGGGAGTCAATGAGCAGTTCTTC. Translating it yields CASSLVLAGVNEQFF.

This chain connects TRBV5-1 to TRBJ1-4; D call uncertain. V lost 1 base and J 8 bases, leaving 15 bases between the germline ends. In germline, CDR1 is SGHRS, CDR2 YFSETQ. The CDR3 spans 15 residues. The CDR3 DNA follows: TGCGCCAGCAGCTTGTGGGCCGGCCGCGGGGAAAAACTGTTTTTT. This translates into CASSLWAGRGEKLFF.

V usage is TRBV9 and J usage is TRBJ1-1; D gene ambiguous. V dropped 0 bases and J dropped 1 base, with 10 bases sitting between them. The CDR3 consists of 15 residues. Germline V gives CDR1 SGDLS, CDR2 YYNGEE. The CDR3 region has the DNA TGTGCCAGCAGCGTAGCCCCGGACCCGAACACTGAAGCTTTCTTT. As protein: CASSVAPDPNTEAFF.

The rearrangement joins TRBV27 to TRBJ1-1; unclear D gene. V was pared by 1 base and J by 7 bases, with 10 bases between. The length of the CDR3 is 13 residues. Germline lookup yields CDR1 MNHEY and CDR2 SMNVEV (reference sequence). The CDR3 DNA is TGTGCCAGCAGTTTATGGTGGTCTCATGAAGCTTTCTTT. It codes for CASSLWWSHEAFF.

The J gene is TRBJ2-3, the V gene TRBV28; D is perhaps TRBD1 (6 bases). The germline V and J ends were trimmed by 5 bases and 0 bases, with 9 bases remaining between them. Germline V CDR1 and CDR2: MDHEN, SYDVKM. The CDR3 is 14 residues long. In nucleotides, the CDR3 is TGTGCCAGCAGTCCCGGACAGAGCACAGATACGCAGTATTTT. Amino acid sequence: CASSPGQSTDTQYF.

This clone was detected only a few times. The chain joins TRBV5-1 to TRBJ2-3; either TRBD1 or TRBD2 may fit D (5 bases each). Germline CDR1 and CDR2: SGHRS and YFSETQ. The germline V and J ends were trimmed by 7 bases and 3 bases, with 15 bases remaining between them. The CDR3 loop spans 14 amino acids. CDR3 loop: CASARDRQTDTQYF. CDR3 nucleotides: TGCGCCAGCGCCCGGGACCGACAAACAGATACGCAGTATTTT. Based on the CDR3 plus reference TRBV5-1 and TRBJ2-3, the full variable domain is KAGVTQTPRYLIKTRGQQVTLSCSPISGHRSVSWYQQTPGQGLQFLFEYFSETQRNKGNFPGRFSGRQFSNSRSEMNVSTLELGDSALYLCASARDRQTDTQYFGPGTRLTVL.

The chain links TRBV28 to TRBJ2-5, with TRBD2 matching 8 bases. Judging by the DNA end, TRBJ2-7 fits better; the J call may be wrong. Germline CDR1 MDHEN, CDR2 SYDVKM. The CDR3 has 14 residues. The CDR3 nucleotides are TGTGCCAGCAGTCCCGGGGGGGAGAACTACGAGCAGTACTTC. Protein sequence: CASSPGGENYEQYF.

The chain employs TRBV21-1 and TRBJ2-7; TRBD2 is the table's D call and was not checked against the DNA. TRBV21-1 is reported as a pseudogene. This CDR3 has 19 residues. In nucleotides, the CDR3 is TGTGCCAGCAGCAAAGCTCCGATCGGGCGGGCCCGGAGCTCCTACGAGCAGTACTTC. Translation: CASSKAPIGRARSSYEQYF.

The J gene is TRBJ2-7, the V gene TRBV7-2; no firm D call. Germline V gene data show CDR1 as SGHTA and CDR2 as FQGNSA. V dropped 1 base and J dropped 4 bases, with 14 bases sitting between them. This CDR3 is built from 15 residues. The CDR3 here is CASSLVAVPPYEQYF. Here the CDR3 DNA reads TGTGCCAGCAGCTTAGTGGCGGTACCCCCTTACGAGCAGTACTTC.

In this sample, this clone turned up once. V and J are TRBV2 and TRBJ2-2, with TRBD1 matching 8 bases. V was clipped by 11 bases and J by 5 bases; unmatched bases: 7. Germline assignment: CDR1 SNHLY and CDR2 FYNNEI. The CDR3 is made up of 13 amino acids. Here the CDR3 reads CALGQGATGELFF. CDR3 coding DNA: TGTGCCCTGGGGCAGGGGGCAACCGGGGAGCTGTTTTTT. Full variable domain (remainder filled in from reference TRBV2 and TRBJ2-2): EPEVTQTPSHQVTQMGQEVILRCVPISNHLYFYWYRQILGQKVEFLVSFYNNEISEKSEIFDDQFSVERPDGSNFTLKIRSTKLEDSAMYFCALGQGATGELFFGEGSRLTVL.

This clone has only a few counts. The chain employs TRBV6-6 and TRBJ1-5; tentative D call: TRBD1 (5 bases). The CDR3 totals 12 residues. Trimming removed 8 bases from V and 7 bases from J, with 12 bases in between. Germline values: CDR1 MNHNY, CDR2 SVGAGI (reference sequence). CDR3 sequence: CASAGRDQPQHF. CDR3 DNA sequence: TGTGCCAGCGCGGGCAGGGACCAGCCCCAGCATTTT.

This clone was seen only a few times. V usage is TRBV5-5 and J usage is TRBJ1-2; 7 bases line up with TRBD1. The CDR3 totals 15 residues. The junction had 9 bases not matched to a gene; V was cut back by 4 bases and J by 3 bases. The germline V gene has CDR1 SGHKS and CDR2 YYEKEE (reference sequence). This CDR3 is CASSLVTGPDYGYTF. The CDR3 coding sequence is TGTGCCAGCAGCCTGGTGACAGGGCCTGACTATGGCTACACCTTC.

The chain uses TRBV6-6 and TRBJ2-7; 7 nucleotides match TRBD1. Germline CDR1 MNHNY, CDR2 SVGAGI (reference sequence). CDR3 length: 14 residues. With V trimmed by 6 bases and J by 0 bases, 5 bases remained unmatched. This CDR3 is CASSPRQGSYEQYF. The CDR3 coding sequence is TGTGCCAGCAGCCCACGACAGGGCTCCTACGAGCAGTACTTC.

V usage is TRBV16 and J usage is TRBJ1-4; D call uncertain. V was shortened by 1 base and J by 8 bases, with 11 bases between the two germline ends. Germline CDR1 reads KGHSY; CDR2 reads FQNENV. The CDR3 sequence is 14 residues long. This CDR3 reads CASSQYTVQEKLFF. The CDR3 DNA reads TGTGCCAGCAGCCAATACACAGTCCAGGAAAAACTGTTTTTT. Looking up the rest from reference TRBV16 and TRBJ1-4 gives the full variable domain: GEEVAQTPKHLVRGEGQKAKLYCAPIKGHSYVFWYQQVLKNEFKFLISFQNENVFDETGMPKERFSAKCLPNSPCSLEIQATKLEDSAVYFCASSQYTVQEKLFFGSGTQLSVL.

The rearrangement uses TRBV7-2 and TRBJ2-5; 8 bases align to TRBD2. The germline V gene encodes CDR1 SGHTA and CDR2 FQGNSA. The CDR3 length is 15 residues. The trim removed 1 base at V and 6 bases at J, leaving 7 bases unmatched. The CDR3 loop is CASSLGGGLGQTQYF. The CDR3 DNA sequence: TGTGCCAGCAGCTTAGGGGGGGGACTAGGACAGACCCAGTACTTC.

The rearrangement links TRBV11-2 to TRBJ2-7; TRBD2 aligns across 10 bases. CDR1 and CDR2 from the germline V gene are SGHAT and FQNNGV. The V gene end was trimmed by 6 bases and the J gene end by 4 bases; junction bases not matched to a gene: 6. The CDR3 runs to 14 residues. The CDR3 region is CASSPSGRVYEQYF. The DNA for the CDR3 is TGTGCCAGCAGTCCGAGCGGGAGGGTATACGAGCAGTACTTC.

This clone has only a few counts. CDR3 coding DNA: TGCGCCAGTGCCGAGCAACTGAACACTGAAGCTTTCTTT. It yields the protein CASAEQLNTEAFF. The chain combines TRBV5-1 with TRBJ1-1, with D unclear. The germline V and J ends were trimmed by 8 bases and 0 bases, with 11 bases remaining between them. CDR3 length: 13 residues. CDR1 is SGHRS and CDR2 is YFSETQ in the germline V gene.

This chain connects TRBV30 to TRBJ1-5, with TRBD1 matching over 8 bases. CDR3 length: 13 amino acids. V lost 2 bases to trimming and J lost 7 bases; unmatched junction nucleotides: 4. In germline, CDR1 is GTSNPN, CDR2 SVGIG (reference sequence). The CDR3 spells CAWSQDRGQPQHF. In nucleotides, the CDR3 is TGTGCCTGGAGTCAAGACAGGGGACAGCCCCAGCATTTT.

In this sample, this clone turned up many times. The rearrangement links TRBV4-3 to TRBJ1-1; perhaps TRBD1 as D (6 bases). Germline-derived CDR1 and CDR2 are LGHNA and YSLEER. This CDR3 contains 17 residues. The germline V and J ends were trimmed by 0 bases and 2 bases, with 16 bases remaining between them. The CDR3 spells CASSQDPGGAFNTEAFF. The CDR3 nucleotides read TGCGCCAGCAGCCAAGATCCGGGGGGCGCGTTTAACACTGAAGCTTTCTTT.

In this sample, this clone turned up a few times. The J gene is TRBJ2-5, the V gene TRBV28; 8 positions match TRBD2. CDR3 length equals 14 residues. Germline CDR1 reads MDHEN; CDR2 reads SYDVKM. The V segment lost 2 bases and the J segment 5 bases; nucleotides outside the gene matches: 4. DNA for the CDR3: TGTGCCAGCAGTTTACTTCGGGAGGGGGAGACCCAGTACTTC. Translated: CASSLLREGETQYF.

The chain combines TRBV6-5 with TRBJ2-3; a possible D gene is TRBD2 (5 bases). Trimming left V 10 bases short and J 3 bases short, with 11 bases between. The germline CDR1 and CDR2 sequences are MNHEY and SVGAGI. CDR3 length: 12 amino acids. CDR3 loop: CATRDGTDTQYF. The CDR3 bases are TGTGCCACCCGGGATGGGACAGATACGCAGTATTTT.

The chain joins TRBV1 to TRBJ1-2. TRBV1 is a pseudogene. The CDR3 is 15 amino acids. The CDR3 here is CTSSQGFGDNYGYTF. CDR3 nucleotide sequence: TGCACCAGCAGCCAAGGGTTTGGGGACAACTATGGCTACACCTTC.

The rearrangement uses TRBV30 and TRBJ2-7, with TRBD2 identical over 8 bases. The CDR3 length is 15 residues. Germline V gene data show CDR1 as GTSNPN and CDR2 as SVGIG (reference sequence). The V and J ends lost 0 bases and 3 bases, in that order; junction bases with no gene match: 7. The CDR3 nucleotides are TGTGCCTGGAGTGTGCCGGGACTAGGCATCTACGAGCAGTACTTC. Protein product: CAWSVPGLGIYEQYF.

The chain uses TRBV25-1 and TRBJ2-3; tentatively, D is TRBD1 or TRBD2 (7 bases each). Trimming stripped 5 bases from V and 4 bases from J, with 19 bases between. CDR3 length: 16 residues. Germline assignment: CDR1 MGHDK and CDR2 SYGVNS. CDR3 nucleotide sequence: TGTGCCAGCAGTCCATGGGGAGGGGGCGGCGCAGATACGCAGTATTTT. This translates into CASSPWGGGGADTQYF.

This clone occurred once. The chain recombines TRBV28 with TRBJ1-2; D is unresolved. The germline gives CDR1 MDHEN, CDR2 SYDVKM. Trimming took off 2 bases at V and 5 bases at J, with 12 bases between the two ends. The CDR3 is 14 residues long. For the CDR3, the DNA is TGTGCCAGCAGTTTACCCACAGATTGGTATGGCTACACCTTC. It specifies CASSLPTDWYGYTF.

CDR3 bases: TGCAGCCCCCGGGAAAACATTCAGTACTTC. This translates into CSPRENIQYF. The rearrangement uses TRBV20-1 and TRBJ2-4; D is uncertain. The CDR3 sequence is 10 residues long. Per germline, CDR1 DFQATT and CDR2 SNEGSKA (reference sequence).

The chain's CDR3 is CATTGVGEQFF. DNA of the CDR3: TGTGCCACCACGGGGGTGGGTGAGCAGTTCTTC. The V and J genes are TRBV6-5 and TRBJ2-1, with a tentative D call TRBD2 (6 bases). V lost 10 bases and J lost 9, with 13 bases in between. The CDR3 extends over 11 amino acids. CDR1 is MNHEY, CDR2 SVGAGI, per germline.